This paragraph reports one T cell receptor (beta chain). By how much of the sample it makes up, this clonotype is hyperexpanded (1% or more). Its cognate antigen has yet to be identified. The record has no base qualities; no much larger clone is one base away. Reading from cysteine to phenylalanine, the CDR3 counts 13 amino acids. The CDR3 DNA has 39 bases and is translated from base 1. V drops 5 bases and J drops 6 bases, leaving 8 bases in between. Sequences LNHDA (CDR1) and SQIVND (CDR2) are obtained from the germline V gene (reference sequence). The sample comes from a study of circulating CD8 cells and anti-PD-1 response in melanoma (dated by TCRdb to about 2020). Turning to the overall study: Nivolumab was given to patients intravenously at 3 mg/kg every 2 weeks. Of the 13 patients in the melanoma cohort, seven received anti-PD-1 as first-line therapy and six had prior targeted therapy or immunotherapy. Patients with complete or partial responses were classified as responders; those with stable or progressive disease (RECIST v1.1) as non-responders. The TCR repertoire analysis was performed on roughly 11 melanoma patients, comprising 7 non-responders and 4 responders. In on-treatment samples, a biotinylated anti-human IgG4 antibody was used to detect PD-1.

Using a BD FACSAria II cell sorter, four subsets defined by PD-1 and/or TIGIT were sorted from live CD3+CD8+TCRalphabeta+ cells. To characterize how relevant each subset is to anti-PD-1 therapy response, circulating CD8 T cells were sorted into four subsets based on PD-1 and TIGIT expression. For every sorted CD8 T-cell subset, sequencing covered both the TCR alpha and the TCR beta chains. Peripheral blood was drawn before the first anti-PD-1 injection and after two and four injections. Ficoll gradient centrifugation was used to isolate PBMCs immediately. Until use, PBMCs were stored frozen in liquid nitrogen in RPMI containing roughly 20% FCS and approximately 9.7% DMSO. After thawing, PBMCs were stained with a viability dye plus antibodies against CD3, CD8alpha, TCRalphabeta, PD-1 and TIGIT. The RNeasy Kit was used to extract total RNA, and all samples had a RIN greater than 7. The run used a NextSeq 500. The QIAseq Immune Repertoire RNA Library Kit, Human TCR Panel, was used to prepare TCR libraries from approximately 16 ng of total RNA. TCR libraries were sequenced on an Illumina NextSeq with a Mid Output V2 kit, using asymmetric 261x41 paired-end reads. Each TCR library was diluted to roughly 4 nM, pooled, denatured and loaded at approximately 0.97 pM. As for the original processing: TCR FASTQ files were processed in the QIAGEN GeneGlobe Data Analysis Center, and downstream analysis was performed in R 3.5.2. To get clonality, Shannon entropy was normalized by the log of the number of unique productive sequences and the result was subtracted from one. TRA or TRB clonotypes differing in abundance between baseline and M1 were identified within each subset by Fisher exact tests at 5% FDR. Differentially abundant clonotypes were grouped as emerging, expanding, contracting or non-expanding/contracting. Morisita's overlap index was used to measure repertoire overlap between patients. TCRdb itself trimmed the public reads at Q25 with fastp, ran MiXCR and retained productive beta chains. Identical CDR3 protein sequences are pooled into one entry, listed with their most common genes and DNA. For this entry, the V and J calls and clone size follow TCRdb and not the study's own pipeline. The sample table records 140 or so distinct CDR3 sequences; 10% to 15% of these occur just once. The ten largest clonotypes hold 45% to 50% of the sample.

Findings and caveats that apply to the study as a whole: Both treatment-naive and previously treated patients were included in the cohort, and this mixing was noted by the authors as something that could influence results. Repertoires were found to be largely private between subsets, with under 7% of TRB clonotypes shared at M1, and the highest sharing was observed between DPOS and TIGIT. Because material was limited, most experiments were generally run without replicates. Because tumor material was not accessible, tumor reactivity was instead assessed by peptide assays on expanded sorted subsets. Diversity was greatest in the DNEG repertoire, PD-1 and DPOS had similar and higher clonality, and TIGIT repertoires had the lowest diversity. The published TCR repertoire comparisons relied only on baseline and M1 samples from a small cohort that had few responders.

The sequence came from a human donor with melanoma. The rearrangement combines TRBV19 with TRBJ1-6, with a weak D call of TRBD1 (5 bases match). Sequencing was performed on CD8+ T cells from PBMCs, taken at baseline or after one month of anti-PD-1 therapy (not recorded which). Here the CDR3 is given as CASSDGGNSPLHF. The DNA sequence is TGTGCCAGTAGTGATGGGGGTAATTCACCCCTCCACTTT.